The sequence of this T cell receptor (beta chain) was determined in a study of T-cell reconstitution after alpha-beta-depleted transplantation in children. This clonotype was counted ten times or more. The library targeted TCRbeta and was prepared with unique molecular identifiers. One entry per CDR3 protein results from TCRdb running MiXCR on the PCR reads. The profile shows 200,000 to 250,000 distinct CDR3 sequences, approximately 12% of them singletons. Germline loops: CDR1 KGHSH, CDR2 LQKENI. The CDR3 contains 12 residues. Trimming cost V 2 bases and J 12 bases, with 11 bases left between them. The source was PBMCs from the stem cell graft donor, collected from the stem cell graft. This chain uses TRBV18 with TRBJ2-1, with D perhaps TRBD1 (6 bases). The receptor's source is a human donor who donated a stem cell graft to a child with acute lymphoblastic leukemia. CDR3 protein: CASSPWGLGQFF. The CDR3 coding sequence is TGTGCCAGCTCACCATGGGGGCTTGGGCAGTTCTTC.